A single sample gave rise to the 24 T cell receptor beta chains below, sequenced in a study of T-cell memory formation after mild COVID-19. TCRdb fed the 5' RACE reads into MiXCR, producing one record per CDR3 protein. The data hold roughly 130,000 distinct CDR3 sequences, with about 5.9% observed a single time. Specimen: PBMCs or a T cell subset sorted from them (not recorded which). The receptors derive from an adult woman who had mild COVID-19 (a few samples of this study predate the infection). Cell type and time point are not known.

This clonotype was counted only a few times. The J gene is TRBJ2-7, the V gene TRBV30, with TRBD2 as a possible D gene (5 bases). In germline, CDR1 is GTSNPN, CDR2 SVGIG (reference sequence). V lost 0 bases, J lost 4 bases, and 13 bases lay in between. CDR3 length: 14 residues. The CDR3 protein is CAWSVPAARYEQYF. In nucleotides, the CDR3 is TGTGCCTGGAGTGTACCAGCGGCGAGGTACGAGCAGTACTTC.

In its sample, this clonotype was seen many times. The chain carries TRBV5-1 and TRBJ2-5; TRBD1 matches at 9 bases. Unmatched junction bases numbered 10, after V lost 2 bases and J lost 5 bases. The CDR3 contains 16 residues. Germline lookup yields CDR1 SGHRS and CDR2 YFSETQ. The CDR3 DNA reads as TGCGCCAGCAGCTTCGACTCCGGGACAGGGTTGGAGACCCAGTACTTC. Its protein is CASSFDSGTGLETQYF.

V and J are TRBV11-2 and TRBJ2-7; D uncertain. Looked up from germline, CDR1 is SGHAT and CDR2 is FQNNGV. Trimming took 1 base from V and 3 from J, leaving 10 bases between them. The CDR3 length is 14 residues. CDR3 sequence (DNA): TGTGCCAGCAGCTTAGGCAGAACACTCTACGAGCAGTACTTC. Translated: CASSLGRTLYEQYF.

The V gene is TRBV12-3 or TRBV12-4, the J gene TRBJ1-1, with D possibly TRBD1 on 6 matching bases. The V end was cut by 5 bases, the J end by 4 bases, with 11 bases between. This CDR3 has 13 residues. The chain's CDR3 is CASSMDSGTEAFF. CDR3 sequence (DNA): TGTGCCAGCAGTATGGACAGTGGCACTGAAGCTTTCTTT.

On this clonotype: Just one base apart from a much larger clone, this may be a read error. This rearrangement joins TRBV28 to TRBJ1-1, with D possibly TRBD1 on 6 matching bases. The CDR3 runs 12 residues. Germline V gene lookup returns CDR1 MDHEN and CDR2 SYDVKM. V was pared by 3 bases and J by 11 bases, with 13 bases between. CDR3 coding DNA: TGTGCCAGCAGTTTTTTAGCACAGGGTGCTTTCTTT. It encodes CASSFLAQGAFF.

This clonotype was counted between two and nine times. The rearrangement joins TRBV12-3 or TRBV12-4 to TRBJ2-4, with D possibly being TRBD1 (5 bases). The ends were cut back, 4 bases at V and 0 bases at J, with 10 bases in the middle. CDR3 size: 15 residues. CDR3 DNA: TGTGCCAGCAGTTCAGGGCGGCTAGCCAAAAACATTCAGTACTTC. Its translation: CASSSGRLAKNIQYF.

This clonotype was picked up one time. The rearrangement links TRBV7-9 to TRBJ2-5, with D possibly matching TRBD2 (5 bases). Germline lookup yields CDR1 SEHNR and CDR2 FQNEAQ (reference sequence). V gave up 5 bases and J gave up 4 bases, with 20 bases separating them. The CDR3 covers 16 residues. The CDR3 region is CASSRITRGPPETQYF. The CDR3 region has the DNA TGTGCCAGCAGCAGAATCACTAGAGGTCCGCCAGAGACCCAGTACTTC.

This clonotype was counted ten times or more. This rearrangement joins TRBV20-1 to TRBJ2-3, with 9 bases matching TRBD1. V lost 4 bases and J lost 4; bases outside the gene matches: 9. Germline assignment: CDR1 DFQATT and CDR2 SNEGSKA (reference sequence). The CDR3 sequence is 15 residues long. In DNA, the CDR3 is TGCAGTGCTACAAGTGGACAGGGGCTTGCAGATACGCAGTATTTT. Residues: CSATSGQGLADTQYF.

This clonotype was counted many times. This chain links TRBV7-9 with TRBJ2-3; D gene uncertain. V lost 4 bases and J lost 0, with 5 bases in between. Germline V gene data show CDR1 as SEHNR and CDR2 as FQNEAQ (reference sequence). This CDR3 spans 13 amino acids. The CDR3 region is CASSSASTDTQYF. The CDR3 DNA is TGTGCCAGCAGCTCGGCTAGCACAGATACGCAGTATTTT.

The CDR3 nucleotides are TGTGCCAGCAGCACCCTAAAGGGGGCGGGAGGGCACGTTGAGCAGTTCTTC. Encoded protein: CASSTLKGAGGHVEQFF. The chain carries TRBV7-9 and TRBJ2-1; 9 positions agree with TRBD2. This CDR3 region has 17 residues. Trimming took 5 bases from V and 9 from J; bases not matched to a gene: 17. The germline V gene has CDR1 SEHNR and CDR2 FQNEAQ (reference sequence).

This clonotype showed up just a few times. Sequence at one end of the junction differs from germline and may be a read error. Here the CDR3 reads CAISEAQWPGAEAFF. As DNA, the CDR3 is TGCGCCATCAGCGAAGCACAGTGGCCTGGCGCTGAAGCTTTCTTT. The chain employs TRBV5-1 and TRBJ1-1; D not resolved. The V gene's germline CDR1 is SGHRS and CDR2 YFSETQ. The CDR3 length is 15 residues. Drawing the rest from reference TRBV5-1 and TRBJ1-1, the complete variable domain is KAGVTQTPRYLIKTRGQQVTLSCSPISGHRSVSWYQQTPGQGLQFLFEYFSETQRNKGNFPGRFSGRQFSNSRSEMNVSTLELGDSALYLCAISEAQWPGAEAFFGQGTRLTVV.

There are many counts of this clonotype. The chain is built from TRBV7-6 and TRBJ2-5; D uncertain. V lost 5 bases and J 0 bases, leaving 4 bases between the germline ends. This CDR3 is built from 12 residues. Germline lookup yields CDR1 SGHVS and CDR2 FNYEAQ. CDR3 DNA: TGTGCCAGCAGCGCCAACCAAGAGACCCAGTACTTC. Residues: CASSANQETQYF.

This chain connects TRBV4-1 to TRBJ1-1, with TRBD1 identical over 7 bases. Trimming at V came to 3 bases and at J to 2 bases, leaving 6 bases not matched to a gene. The CDR3 loop spans 15 amino acids. Germline CDR1 is MGHRA and CDR2 is YSYEKL. The CDR3 bases are TGCGCCAGCAGCCACCCGACAGGGAAAAACACTGAAGCTTTCTTT. It encodes CASSHPTGKNTEAFF.

The rearrangement joins TRBV12-3 or TRBV12-4 to TRBJ2-3, with a possible D match to TRBD2 (7 bases). This CDR3 contains 15 residues. Trimming pared 4 bases from V and 6 bases from J, leaving 17 bases between. This CDR3 is CASSSTGGWSDTQYF. DNA for the CDR3: TGTGCCAGCAGTTCGACGGGGGGCTGGTCCGATACGCAGTATTTT.

The genes are TRBV20-1 and TRBJ1-1, with 7 bases lining up with TRBD1. This CDR3 spans 14 amino acids. The trim removed 2 bases at V and 5 bases at J, leaving 8 bases unmatched. Germline assignment: CDR1 DFQATT and CDR2 SNEGSKA (reference sequence). DNA of the CDR3: TGCAGTGCTAGACCACAGGGGAGGGAGACTGAAGCTTTCTTT. Protein: CSARPQGRETEAFF.

This clonotype has just a few counts. This chain uses TRBV6-2 or TRBV6-3 with TRBJ2-7; TRBD2 might be the D (6 bases). Per the germline V gene, CDR1 is MNHEY and CDR2 is SVGEGT. The CDR3 contains 15 residues. Trimming took off 8 bases at V and 0 bases at J, with 17 bases between the two ends. DNA of the CDR3: TGTGCCAGCGCCCCTGGAGGGTTCCGCTCCTACGAGCAGTACTTC. This translates into CASAPGGFRSYEQYF.

The chain couples TRBV5-1 to TRBJ2-1; the match to TRBD2 covers 8 bases. Germline trimming cut 4 bases from V and 3 bases from J; bases unmatched to any gene: 6. The CDR3 has 15 residues. Germline CDR1 reads SGHRS; CDR2 reads YFSETQ. As DNA, the CDR3 is TGCGCCAGCAGCATCGGGGGGGGGCTCTACAATGAGCAGTTCTTC. Translation gives CASSIGGGLYNEQFF.

The table lists this clonotype with many counts. This rearrangement joins TRBV14 to TRBJ2-7; D not resolved. Germline V gene data show CDR1 as SGHDN and CDR2 as FVKESK. CDR3 length equals 12 residues. Trimming cost V 3 bases and J 4 bases, with 7 bases left between them. The DNA for the CDR3 is TGTGCCAGCAGCCACCCTCCTTACGAGCAGTACTTC. Translated: CASSHPPYEQYF.

This sequence joins TRBV5-1 and TRBJ1-1; a possible D gene is TRBD1 (5 bases). The CDR3 consists of 14 residues. Trimming shortened V by 0 bases and J by 7 bases, and 13 bases separated the two germline ends. The V gene's germline CDR1 is SGHRS and CDR2 YFSETQ. The DNA of the CDR3 is TGCGCCAGCAGCTTGGTTCCAGGGATAAATGAAGCTTTCTTT. The encoded protein is CASSLVPGINEAFF.

Here the CDR3 reads CASSSSGQGLWEQYF. As DNA, the CDR3 is TGTGCCAGCAGCTCTAGTGGACAGGGACTCTGGGAGCAGTACTTC. This sequence joins TRBV7-9 and TRBJ2-7, with 8 bases lining up with TRBD1. This CDR3 contains 15 residues. In germline, CDR1 is SEHNR, CDR2 FQNEAQ (reference sequence). The junction had 12 bases not matched to a gene; V was cut back by 4 bases and J by 7 bases. Looking up the rest from reference TRBV7-9 and TRBJ2-7 gives the full variable domain: DTGVSQNPRHKITKRGQNVTFRCDPISEHNRLYWYRQTLGQGPEFLTYFQNEAQLEKSRLLSDRFSAERPKGSFSTLEIQRTEQGDSAMYLCASSSSGQGLWEQYFGPGTRLTVT.

V gene TRBV11-2 combines with J gene TRBJ1-3; TRBD1 might be the D (5 bases). Germline lookup yields CDR1 SGHAT and CDR2 FQNNGV. Between the trimmed V and J ends, which lost 10 bases and 2 bases, there was a span of 15 bases. The CDR3 is made up of 14 amino acids. CDR3 loop: CATRQFLTGNTIYF. The CDR3 DNA reads TGTGCCACCAGACAGTTTCTAACTGGAAACACCATATATTTT.

The rearrangement joins TRBV5-5 to TRBJ1-2; D possibly corresponds to TRBD1 (5 bases). V was clipped by 2 bases and J by 4 bases, with 9 bases between them. Germline V gene lookup returns CDR1 SGHKS and CDR2 YYEKEE (reference sequence). The CDR3 has 13 residues. CDR3 nucleotides: TGTGCCAGCAGCTTCCAGGGCTTCTATGGCTACACCTTC. Translating gives CASSFQGFYGYTF.

This clonotype was counted only a few times. The chain couples TRBV9 to TRBJ1-3; the match to TRBD1 covers 10 bases. Germline V gene data show CDR1 as SGDLS and CDR2 as YYNGEE. The CDR3 extends over 16 amino acids. V lost 2 bases and J lost 5; bases outside the gene matches: 7. CDR3: CASSVQDRGLRNTIYF. Here the CDR3 DNA reads TGTGCCAGCAGCGTCCAAGACAGGGGGCTAAGAAACACCATATATTTT. Filled out from reference TRBV9 and TRBJ1-3, the complete variable domain reads DSGVTQTPKHLITATGQRVTLRCSPRSGDLSVYWYQQSLDQGLQFLIQYYNGEERAKGNILERFSAQQFPDLHSELNLSSLELGDSALYFCASSVQDRGLRNTIYFGEGSWLTVV.

This clonotype was observed a handful of times. This chain links TRBV10-3 with TRBJ1-2; D perhaps matches TRBD1 (6 bases). This CDR3 region has 14 residues. The germline V gene encodes CDR1 ENHRY and CDR2 SYGVKD. Between the trimmed V and J ends, which lost 2 bases and 2 bases, there was a span of 9 bases. The CDR3 coding sequence is TGTGCCATCAGTGAGCAGGGGAGGAACTATGGCTACACCTTC. It codes for CAISEQGRNYGYTF.